One and the same sample provided the 20 T cell receptor beta chains below, sequenced in a study of T cells in Graves' hyperthyroidism and ophthalmopathy. TCR beta CDR3 region amplification was performed from RNA transcripts. Carried out on the TCR CDR3, a first-round RT-PCR used the HTBI primer set. TCRdb recomputed calls from the multiplex PCR reads with MiXCR, one row per CDR3 protein. The repertoire holds roughly 500,000 distinct CDR3 sequences, with 11% to 15% as singletons. Material for sequencing was blood. The receptors here all came from a woman in her twenties or thirties with Graves' hyperthyroidism that later progressed to Graves' ophthalmopathy.

This clonotype came up many times. The chain combines TRBV30 with TRBJ2-5, with no clear D. The CDR3 is 13 amino acids. The germline gives CDR1 GTSNPN, CDR2 SVGIG (reference sequence). V was shortened by 0 bases and J by 4 bases, with 9 bases between the two germline ends. CDR3 sequence: CAWSVRVRETQYF. In DNA, the CDR3 is TGTGCCTGGAGTGTACGAGTTAGAGAGACCCAGTACTTC.

V usage is TRBV6-1 and J usage is TRBJ2-7; 10 bases align to TRBD2. This CDR3 contains 13 residues. Trimming at V came to 3 bases and at J to 5 bases, leaving 1 base not matched to a gene. Germline V gene data show CDR1 as MNHNS and CDR2 as SASEGT. CDR3 amino acids: CASSDLAGDEQYF. In nucleotides, the CDR3 is TGTGCCAGCAGTGATCTAGCGGGAGACGAGCAGTACTTC.

The rearrangement links TRBV29-1 to TRBJ2-1; D tentatively reads TRBD1 or TRBD2 (5 bases each). V lost 5 bases and J lost 4, with 12 bases in between. Germline V gives CDR1 SQVTM, CDR2 ANQGSEA. The length of the CDR3 is 13 residues. CDR3 in amino acids: CSVRGPRYNEQFF. DNA for the CDR3: TGCAGCGTTCGGGGCCCGCGGTACAATGAGCAGTTCTTC.

This clonotype was seen many times. V usage is TRBV28 and J usage is TRBJ2-3; weak D call: TRBD2 (5 bases). The CDR3 consists of 16 residues. V shed 4 bases and J shed 2 bases, with 16 bases lying between them. Per germline, CDR1 MDHEN and CDR2 SYDVKM. For the CDR3, the DNA is TGTGCCAGCAGTTCAGGACTGCTCCCAACCACAGATACGCAGTATTTT. Protein sequence: CASSSGLLPTTDTQYF.

This clonotype was counted ten times or more. Relative to the germline gene, one junction end is altered; a read error may explain this. The J gene is TRBJ2-4, the V gene TRBV12-3 or TRBV12-4; D is perhaps TRBD2 (5 bases). This CDR3 contains 15 residues. The CDR3 reads CASSPRLGAKTIQYF. CDR3 nucleotide sequence: TGTGCCAGCAGTCCTCGATTGGGAGCCAAAACCATTCAGTACTTC.

V is TRBV6-2 or TRBV6-3 and J is TRBJ2-2; the match to TRBD2 covers 13 bases. V was pared by 9 bases and J by 7 bases, with 26 bases of the junction left unmatched. The CDR3 has 21 amino acids. Germline CDR1 is MNHEY and CDR2 is SVGEGT. The CDR3 DNA follows: TGTGCCAGTACGACGGGACCCCTTTTTAGACTAGCGGGAGGATCAAGCGGGGAGCTGTTTTTT. This sequence encodes CASTTGPLFRLAGGSSGELFF.

This clonotype was counted a few times. The rearrangement links TRBV12-3 or TRBV12-4 to TRBJ2-1; D gene uncertain. The length of the CDR3 is 16 residues. V was clipped by 6 bases and J by 2 bases, with 17 bases between them. The CDR3 nucleotides read TGTGCCAGCAGCCCCCCCCACCAACTTCCCTACAATGAGCAGTTCTTC. Encoded protein: CASSPPHQLPYNEQFF.

This sequence joins TRBV5-5 and TRBJ2-7; 7 bases line up with TRBD1. Per the germline V gene, CDR1 is SGHKS and CDR2 is YYEKEE (reference sequence). Trimming removed 4 bases from V and 5 bases from J; junction bases left unmatched: 12. The CDR3 consists of 15 residues. The CDR3 sequence is CASSPLAGGWDEQYF. DNA for the CDR3: TGTGCCAGCAGCCCGCTGGCAGGGGGTTGGGACGAGCAGTACTTC.

This clonotype was recorded at least ten times. The V gene is TRBV6-2 or TRBV6-3, the J gene TRBJ2-2; D is possibly TRBD1 (5 bases). In germline, CDR1 is MNHEY, CDR2 SVGEGT. Trimming removed 7 bases at V and 3 bases at J, with 15 bases between. CDR3 size: 15 residues. CDR3 DNA sequence: TGTGCCAGCATGACAGTTCTTCAAGACACCGGGGAGCTGTTTTTT. Residues: CASMTVLQDTGELFF.

This clonotype has at least ten counts. This chain uses TRBV7-2 with TRBJ1-1, with a possible D match to TRBD1 (5 bases). This CDR3 region has 14 residues. Germline assignment: CDR1 SGHTA and CDR2 FQGNSA. With 3 bases removed from V and 4 bases from J, the gap between germline ends came to 12 bases. CDR3: CASSFGGASTEAFF. Here the CDR3 DNA reads TGTGCCAGCAGCTTCGGTGGGGCGAGCACTGAAGCTTTCTTT.

The chain carries TRBV5-1 and TRBJ2-5; D remains ambiguous. V was cut by 1 base and J by 5 bases, with 12 bases left in between. CDR3 length: 14 amino acids. CDR1 and CDR2 (germline): SGHRS, YFSETQ. The DNA of the CDR3 is TGCGCCAGCAGCTTGCCGGGCAGGTCTGAGACCCAGTACTTC. This encodes CASSLPGRSETQYF.

This clonotype was found many times. The CDR3 bases are TGTGCCACCAGCCCCTCGGTAGATACGCAGTATTTT. This translates into CATSPSVDTQYF. The chain employs TRBV15 and TRBJ2-3; D is unclear. Germline V CDR1 and CDR2: LNHNV, YYDKDF (reference sequence). The CDR3 runs to 12 residues. V was cut by 5 bases and J by 5 bases, with 8 bases left in between.

This clonotype occurred a few times. The chain uses TRBV14 and TRBJ1-1; D remains ambiguous. V lost 4 bases and J lost 1, with 13 bases in between. This CDR3 spans 15 amino acids. Germline CDR1 SGHDN, CDR2 FVKESK. The DNA of the CDR3 is TGTGCCAGCAGCCGCAGTAGTATAGCGAACACTGAAGCTTTCTTT. This sequence encodes CASSRSSIANTEAFF.

Notes on this clonotype: The junction departs from the called germline gene at one end, perhaps through a read error. The chain recombines TRBV15 with TRBJ1-5; no firm D call. There are 14 residues in the CDR3. In germline, CDR1 is LNHNV, CDR2 YYDKDF (reference sequence). The CDR3 region is CATSRENSNQPRHF. The CDR3, as DNA: TGTGCCACCAGCAGAGAAAATTCCAATCAGCCCCGGCATTTT.

The sample holds many counts of this clonotype. V usage is TRBV7-3 and J usage is TRBJ2-1, with 12 bases matching TRBD2. The V gene's germline CDR1 is SGHTA and CDR2 FQGTGA. CDR3 length equals 17 residues. J was trimmed by 0 bases and V by 5 bases; bases with no gene match: 5. The CDR3 nucleotides are TGTGCCAGCAGCCCAGAGACTAGCGGGAGCTCCTACAATGAGCAGTTCTTC. Translated, it gives CASSPETSGSSYNEQFF.

This clonotype has at least ten counts. The V and J genes are TRBV7-9 and TRBJ2-3; D remains unclear. CDR1 and CDR2 (germline): SEHNR, FQNEAQ (reference sequence). V was cut by 2 bases and J by 5 bases, with 11 bases left in between. This CDR3 is 14 amino acids long. CDR3 sequence reads: CASSLTPFGDTQYF. The CDR3 bases are TGTGCCAGCAGCTTAACCCCCTTTGGAGATACGCAGTATTTT.

This chain joins TRBV28 and TRBJ2-1, with TRBD1 as a possible D gene (5 bases). The CDR3 runs to 13 residues. The V and J ends lost 1 base and 6 bases respectively, with 7 bases between them. From germline, CDR1 is MDHEN and CDR2 SYDVKM. For the CDR3, the DNA is TGTGCCAGCAGTTTATACAGGTTCAATGAGCAGTTCTTC. It specifies CASSLYRFNEQFF.

This clonotype showed up many times. This chain links TRBV6-2 or TRBV6-3 with TRBJ2-7; tentatively, D is TRBD2 (5 bases). V gave up 6 bases and J gave up 5 bases, with 8 bases separating them. This CDR3 region has 11 residues. Germline V gene lookup returns CDR1 MNHEY and CDR2 SVGEGT. Here the CDR3 DNA reads TGTGCCAGCAGGCGGGTTGACGAGCAGTACTTC. This translates into CASRRVDEQYF.

This clonotype was picked up a small number of times. V usage is TRBV5-1 and J usage is TRBJ2-7, with D unclear. The CDR3 totals 14 residues. Germline loops: CDR1 SGHRS, CDR2 YFSETQ. Deletions cut 1 base from V and 3 bases from J, with 11 bases between. The CDR3 nucleotides are TGCGCCAGCAGCTTGAGCATTCAGCTCTACGAGCAGTACTTC. It encodes CASSLSIQLYEQYF.

This clonotype was seen repeatedly, ten times or more. This chain uses TRBV11-2 with TRBJ2-7; 7 bases are shared with TRBD2. The ends lost 8 bases at V and 3 bases at J; junction bases unmatched: 4. Germline loops: CDR1 SGHAT, CDR2 FQNNGV. The length of the CDR3 is 12 residues. CDR3: CASGASGYEQYF. The CDR3 nucleotides are TGTGCCAGCGGGGCTAGCGGCTACGAGCAGTACTTC. The full variable domain, in which reference TRBV11-2 and TRBJ2-7 provide the parts outside the CDR3, is EAGVAQSPRYKIIEKRQSVAFWCNPISGHATLYWYQQILGQGPKLLIQFQNNGVVDDSQLPKDRFSAERLKGVDSTLKIQPAKLEDSAVYLCASGASGYEQYFGPGTRLTVT.